This T cell receptor (beta chain) was sequenced during a study of T cells in Graves' hyperthyroidism and ophthalmopathy. General observations from the study: Ophthalmopathy onset followed model prediction by a median about six months. Expanded thyroid clonotypes (above 0.001) were mostly also found in blood.

Uncontrolled infection, other autoimmune disease, pregnancy or lactation excluded patients. Diagnosis rested on symptoms, serum thyroxine and TRAb, thyroid ultrasound, and orbital computed tomography. RNA transcripts provided the source from which TCR beta CDR3 regions were amplified. HTBI primers were employed in a first-round RT-PCR of the TCR CDR3. TCRdb re-analysed the multiplex PCR reads in MiXCR, keeping a single row per CDR3 protein. The sample carries about 610,000 distinct CDR3 sequences, over 12% recorded once. From germline, CDR1 is LNHDA and CDR2 SQIVND (reference sequence). The V segment lost 6 bases and the J segment 8 bases; nucleotides outside the gene matches: 8. This CDR3 spans 13 amino acids. For this clonotype: Antigen specificity is unknown.

The origin of this receptor is a woman between 40 and 50 years old with Graves' ophthalmopathy. The V call is TRBV19, the J call TRBJ2-7, with TRBD1 matching over 9 bases. The sequencing input was blood. CDR3 sequence: CASSPRTGEKQYF. The CDR3 nucleotides read TGTGCCAGTAGCCCTAGGACAGGGGAAAAGCAGTACTTC.